This T cell receptor (beta chain) is drawn from a study of cytomegalovirus exposure and HLA in healthy donors. V was cut by 5 bases and J by 5 bases, with 10 bases left in between. Germline CDR1 SGHAT, CDR2 FQNNGV. The CDR3 spans 13 residues. With 60 Vbeta and 13 Jbeta primers, the PCR was carried out. Clones were sequenced by immunoSEQ multiplex PCR, and TCRdb holds only the in-frame ones, with some missing. The sample carries 150,000 to 200,000 clones, about three quarters recorded once. Study-level results: In a later analysis, V- and J-gene trimming of beta chains associated with a DCLRE1C missense variant, replicated independently.

Of note for this clone: Its antigen is undetermined.

The sample consisted of PBMCs. The gene calls are TRBV11-2 and TRBJ2-1; the D is unclear. The sequence was collected from a woman aged 45-65 years in good health and CMV-seropositive. CDR3 amino acids: CASSPTRNNEQFF. Written as DNA, the CDR3 is TGTGCCAGCAGCCCGACACGAAACAATGAGCAGTTCTTC.